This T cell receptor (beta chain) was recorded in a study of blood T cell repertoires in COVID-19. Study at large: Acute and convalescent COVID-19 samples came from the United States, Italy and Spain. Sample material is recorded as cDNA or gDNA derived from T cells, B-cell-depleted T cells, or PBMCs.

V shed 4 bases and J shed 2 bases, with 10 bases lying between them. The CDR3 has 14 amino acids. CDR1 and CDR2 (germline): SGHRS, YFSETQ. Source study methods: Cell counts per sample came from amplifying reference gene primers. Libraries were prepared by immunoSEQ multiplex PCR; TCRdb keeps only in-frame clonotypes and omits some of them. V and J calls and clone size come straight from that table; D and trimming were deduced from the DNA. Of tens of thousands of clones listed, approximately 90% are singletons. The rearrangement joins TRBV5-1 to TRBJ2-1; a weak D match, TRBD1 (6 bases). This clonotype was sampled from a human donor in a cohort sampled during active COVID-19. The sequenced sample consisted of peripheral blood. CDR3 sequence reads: CASSRDTAYNEQFF. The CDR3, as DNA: TGCGCCAGCAGCCGGGACACCGCCTACAATGAGCAGTTCTTC.